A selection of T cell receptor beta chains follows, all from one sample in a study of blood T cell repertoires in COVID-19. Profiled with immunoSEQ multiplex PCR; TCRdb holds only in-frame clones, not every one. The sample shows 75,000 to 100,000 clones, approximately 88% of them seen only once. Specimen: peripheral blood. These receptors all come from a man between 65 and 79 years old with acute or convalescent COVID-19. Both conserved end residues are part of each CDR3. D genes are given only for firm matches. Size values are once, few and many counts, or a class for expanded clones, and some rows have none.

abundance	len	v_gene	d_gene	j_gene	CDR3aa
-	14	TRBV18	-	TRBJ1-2	CASSPPAGSYGYTF
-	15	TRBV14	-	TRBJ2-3	CASSPLAGITDTQYF
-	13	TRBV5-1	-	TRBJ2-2	CASSPSGTGELFF
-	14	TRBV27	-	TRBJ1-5	CASSYRSGNQPQHF
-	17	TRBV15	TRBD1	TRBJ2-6	CATSREDRVSGANVLTF
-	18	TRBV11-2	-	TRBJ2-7	CASSATDNSAGYSYEQYF
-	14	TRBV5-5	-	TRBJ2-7	CASSLGAGYYEQYF
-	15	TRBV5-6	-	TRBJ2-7	CASSPVRGKGSEQYF
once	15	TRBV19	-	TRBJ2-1	CASSIRGDSYNEQFF
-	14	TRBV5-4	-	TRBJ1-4	CASSLAAEEEKLFF
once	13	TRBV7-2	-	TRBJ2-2	CASSFTLVGELFF
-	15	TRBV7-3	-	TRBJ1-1	CASSPGGPPGTEAFF
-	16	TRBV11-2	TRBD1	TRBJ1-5	CASSASGTGVNQPQHF
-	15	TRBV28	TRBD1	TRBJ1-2	CASSLRGRQGRGYTF
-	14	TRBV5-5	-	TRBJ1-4	CASSSRASNEKLFF
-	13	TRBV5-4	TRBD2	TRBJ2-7	CASSLAGGDEQYF
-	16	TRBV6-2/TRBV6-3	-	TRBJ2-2	CASSRDRRSNTGELFF
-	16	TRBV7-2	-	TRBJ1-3	CASSSRGGDSGNTIYF
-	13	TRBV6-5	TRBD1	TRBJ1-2	CAIRRGPNYGYTF
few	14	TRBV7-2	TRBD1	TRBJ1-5	CASSRDSANQPQHF
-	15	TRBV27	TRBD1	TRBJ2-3	CATLRQGAITDTQYF
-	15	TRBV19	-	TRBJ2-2	CASSMMAGFGGELFF
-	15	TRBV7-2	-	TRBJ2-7	CASSLIRQGSYEQYF
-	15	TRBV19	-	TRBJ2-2	CASSIVGGNTGELFF
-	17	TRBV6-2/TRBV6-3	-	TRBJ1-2	CASSYSPGQPTNYGYTF
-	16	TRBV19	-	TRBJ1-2	CASSPTGPPNDYGYTF
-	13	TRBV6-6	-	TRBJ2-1	CASIPSTNNEQFF
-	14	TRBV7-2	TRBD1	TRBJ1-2	CASSFIDRGLGYTF
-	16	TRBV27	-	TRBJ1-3	CASGRHSEGSGNTIYF
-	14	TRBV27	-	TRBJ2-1	CASTTQPANNEQFF
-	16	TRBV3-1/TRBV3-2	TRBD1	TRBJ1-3	CASSQSDRGTGNTIYF
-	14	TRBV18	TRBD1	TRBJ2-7	CASSPGQVLYEQYF
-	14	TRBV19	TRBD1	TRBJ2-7	CASRGTASSYEQYF
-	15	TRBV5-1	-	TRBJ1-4	CASSLSGTTNEKLFF
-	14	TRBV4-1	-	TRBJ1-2	CASSQASGVIGYTF
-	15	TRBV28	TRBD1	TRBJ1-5	CASTSPGQGNQPQHF
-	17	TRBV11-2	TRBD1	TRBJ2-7	CASSPLSRFQQGREQYF
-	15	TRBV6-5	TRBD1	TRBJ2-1	CASSSGQGINNEQFF
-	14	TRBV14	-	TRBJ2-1	CASSEGTEYNEQFF
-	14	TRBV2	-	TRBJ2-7	CASEKQGPSYEQYF
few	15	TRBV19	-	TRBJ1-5	CASRGGQGGNQPQHF
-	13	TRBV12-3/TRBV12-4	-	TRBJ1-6	CASSPRQYSPLHF
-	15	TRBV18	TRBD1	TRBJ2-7	CASSPRGPNTYEQYF
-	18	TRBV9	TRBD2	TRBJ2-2	CASSQTVGGSENTGELFF
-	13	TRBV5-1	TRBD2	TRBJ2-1	CASGGGGYNEQFF
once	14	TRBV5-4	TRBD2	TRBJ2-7	CASSSGGVPYEQYF
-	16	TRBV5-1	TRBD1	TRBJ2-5	CASSPEGTGALETQYF
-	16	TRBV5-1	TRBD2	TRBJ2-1	CASSLAGAGAGSEQFF
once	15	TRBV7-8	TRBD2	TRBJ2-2	CASSLAGGSTGELFF